What follows are 15 T cell receptor beta chains derived from one specimen sequenced in a study of regulatory T cells in long-lasting Graves disease. Investigators prepared the TCR beta libraries by applying iRepertoire HTBI primers and Arm-PCR of CDR3 regions. Via MiXCR, TCRdb re-called the multiplex PCR reads, giving one row per CDR3 protein. This table has about 470,000 distinct CDR3 sequences, under 20% appearing once. Time point denoted: newly diagnosed GD, antithyroid drugs for less than 3 months. The authors made the TCR library using RNA they extracted from PBMCs. The same sample was also used in a study of T cells in Graves' hyperthyroidism and ophthalmopathy.

Sequenced here: peripheral blood mononuclear cells (PBMCs), sampled at new diagnosis, from a patient treated with antithyroid drugs. The receptors come from a man aged 40-50 years with Graves disease.

This sequence joins TRBV10-2 and TRBJ2-7; the D call may be TRBD1 or TRBD2 (5 bases each). This CDR3 is 19 amino acids long. V dropped 3 bases and J dropped 3 bases, with 27 bases sitting between them. Germline values: CDR1 WSHSY, CDR2 SAAADI. This CDR3 reads CASSDTRDGEWAGFYEQYF. The CDR3 DNA reads as TGCGCCAGCAGTGATACCCGGGATGGTGAGTGGGCAGGGTTCTACGAGCAGTACTTC.

This clonotype occurred a few times. A much larger clone sits a single nucleotide away, making a read error possible. The J gene is TRBJ2-1, the V gene TRBV7-2; D is possibly TRBD2 (6 bases). The end of the DNA is better explained by TRBJ2-5, so the J call may be wrong. Germline assignment: CDR1 SGHTA and CDR2 FQGNSA. The CDR3 sequence is 15 residues long. The CDR3 DNA is TGTGCCAGCAGCCCTCCCGGGGGAAGGATCGAGACCCAGTACTTC. Amino acids: CASSPPGGRIETQYF.

Ten or more counts support this clonotype. The rearrangement uses TRBV18 and TRBJ1-4; a possible D gene is TRBD1 (5 bases). V was cut by 6 bases and J by 4 bases, with 12 bases left in between. The length of the CDR3 is 14 residues. Germline loops: CDR1 KGHSH, CDR2 LQKENI. CDR3 region: CASSNRDGNEKLFF. The DNA for the CDR3 is TGTGCCAGCTCGAACCGGGACGGTAATGAAAAACTGTTTTTT.

This clonotype was counted ten times or more. V and J are TRBV7-2 and TRBJ2-1; no clear D gene. This CDR3 contains 12 residues. Trimming removed 3 bases at V and 6 bases at J, with 6 bases between. Germline CDR1 is SGHTA and CDR2 is FQGNSA. The CDR3 sequence: CASSFNGNEQFF. The CDR3 DNA reads TGTGCCAGCAGCTTTAACGGCAATGAGCAGTTCTTC.

This clonotype was seen many times. The chain employs TRBV11-2 and TRBJ2-3, with D unresolved. Germline CDR1 SGHAT, CDR2 FQNNGV. This CDR3 region has 15 residues. V was clipped by 1 base and J by 3 bases, with 11 bases between them. CDR3 sequence: CASSLALTRTDTQYF. Written as DNA, the CDR3 is TGTGCCAGCAGCTTAGCCCTAACTCGAACAGATACGCAGTATTTT.

This clonotype was seen at least ten times. V usage is TRBV7-9 and J usage is TRBJ2-3; perhaps D is TRBD1 or TRBD2 (6 bases each). This CDR3 has 15 residues. Germline assignment: CDR1 SEHNR and CDR2 FQNEAQ (reference sequence). The V end was cut by 5 bases, the J end by 5 bases, with 17 bases between. As DNA, the CDR3 is TGTGCCAGCAGCCCCGGGGGCGTTATCAAAGATACGCAGTATTTT. Its protein is CASSPGGVIKDTQYF.

The chain employs TRBV29-1 and TRBJ2-7; 9 nucleotides agree with TRBD1. This CDR3 is 14 amino acids long. The germline V gene has CDR1 SQVTM and CDR2 ANQGSEA. Germline trimming cut 5 bases from V and 6 bases from J; bases unmatched to any gene: 11. The CDR3 DNA follows: TGCAGCGTTCCCCCCACGACAGGGGGGTGCGAGCAGTACTTC. It encodes CSVPPTTGGCEQYF.

The J gene is TRBJ1-2, the V gene TRBV20-1; possible D gene TRBD1, 6 bases. This CDR3 has 13 residues. Trimming removed 3 bases from V and 3 bases from J, with 11 bases in between. Germline CDR1 reads DFQATT; CDR2 reads SNEGSKA (reference sequence). As DNA, the CDR3 is TGCAGTGCTAGCTACAGGGCGCACTATGGCTACACCTTC. As protein: CSASYRAHYGYTF.

This clonotype was observed once. The rearrangement links TRBV20-1 to TRBJ1-2, with D perhaps matching TRBD1 (5 bases). The CDR3 is 12 residues long. Germline V gene lookup returns CDR1 DFQATT and CDR2 SNEGSKA (reference sequence). Trimming removed 0 bases from V and 5 bases from J, with 7 bases in between. The CDR3 DNA reads as TGCAGTGCTAGAGATGACAGTTATGGCTACACCTTC. This translates into CSARDDSYGYTF.

This clonotype was recorded at least ten times. The gene calls are TRBV20-1 and TRBJ2-7; D is uncertain. The germline CDR1 and CDR2 sequences are DFQATT and SNEGSKA (reference sequence). The V gene lost 1 base and the J gene lost 5 bases, with 15 bases spanning the gap. The CDR3 runs to 14 residues. CDR3 bases: TGCAGTGCTAGAGTGCCGAAAAAGGCCCACGAGCAGTACTTC. As protein: CSARVPKKAHEQYF.

V gene TRBV19 combines with J gene TRBJ1-5; D is ambiguous. Trimming stripped 1 base from V and 2 bases from J, with 15 bases between. The CDR3 has 17 amino acids. Germline-derived CDR1 and CDR2 are LNHDA and SQIVND (reference sequence). CDR3 protein: CASSIVVGTGGNQPQHF. The CDR3 region has the DNA TGTGCCAGTAGTATAGTAGTAGGAACCGGGGGCAATCAGCCCCAGCATTTT.

The chain has TRBV11-2 and TRBJ2-7; D could derive from TRBD1 or TRBD2 (6 bases each). Germline V gives CDR1 SGHAT, CDR2 FQNNGV. The CDR3 consists of 17 residues. V was cut by 5 bases and J by 6 bases, with 26 bases left in between. In DNA form, the CDR3 reads TGTGCCAGCAGCCCCAGAGCTTTAAGTCACCGGGGGCTCGAGCAGTACTTC. Its translation: CASSPRALSHRGLEQYF.

This clonotype has a handful of counts. V usage is TRBV10-3 and J usage is TRBJ2-1; D might be TRBD2 (6 bases). CDR1 is ENHRY, CDR2 SYGVKD, per germline. The CDR3 is 17 amino acids. Deletions cut 8 bases from V and 7 bases from J, with 27 bases between. The CDR3 DNA reads as TGTGCCATCCAGATCTCCGGGGGAAGAATAAATAGTAATGAGCAGTTCTTC. It specifies CAIQISGGRINSNEQFF.

In the case of this clonotype: This may be a read error, as it is one base from a much larger clone. The chain recombines TRBV7-2 with TRBJ1-2, with D hard to call. In germline, CDR1 is SGHTA, CDR2 FQGNSA. The CDR3 runs to 14 residues. Between the trimmed V and J ends, which lost 7 bases and 5 bases, there was a span of 17 bases. As DNA, the CDR3 is TGTGCCAGCACCACACTTCAGTCTGGTTATGGCTACACCTTC. Its translation: CASTTLQSGYGYTF.

This clonotype was seen at least ten times. J is TRBJ2-1 and V is TRBV18, with 7 bases that match TRBD2. The length of the CDR3 is 16 residues. V lost 1 base and J lost 9; bases outside the gene matches: 12. Per germline, CDR1 KGHSH and CDR2 LQKENI. CDR3 sequence reads: CASSPQSGRVQGEQFF. In DNA, the CDR3 is TGTGCCAGCTCACCACAGTCGGGGAGGGTGCAGGGTGAGCAGTTCTTC.